The 13 T cell receptor beta chains reported below all come from one sample, sequenced in a study of shared clonotypes between healthy human individuals. This table comes from immunoSEQ multiplex PCR, and its TCRdb copy is limited to in-frame clones, with some not included. Seen here are about a million clones, approximately 68% observed once, and the top ten hold around 1.5%. Sequences were obtained from memory CD4+ T cells sorted from blood. This sample's subset: CD45RA-negative fraction. These receptors came from a man between 18 and 29 years old in good health.

This clone was seen at least ten times. The chain has TRBV6-6 and TRBJ2-7; D could derive from TRBD1 or TRBD2 (6 bases each). The CDR3 spans 14 residues. From germline, CDR1 is MNHNY and CDR2 SVGAGI (reference sequence). The V end lost 7 bases, the J end lost 4 bases, and 17 bases lay between the germline ends. In DNA form, the CDR3 reads TGTGCCAGCACCTTGGGTGGGGGGCGTTACGAGCAGTACTTC. Translating it yields CASTLGGGRYEQYF.

This clone was seen only a few times. This chain joins TRBV30 and TRBJ2-2; D call uncertain. Germline CDR1 and CDR2: GTSNPN and SVGIG (reference sequence). The CDR3 runs 11 residues. This CDR3 reads CARAYTGELFF. For the CDR3, the DNA is TGTGCTCGGGCCTACACCGGGGAGCTGTTTTTT.

This chain links TRBV2 with TRBJ2-5; TRBD1 agrees at 11 bases. From germline, CDR1 is SNHLY and CDR2 FYNNEI. Trimming cost V 2 bases and J 1 base; bases outside gene matches: 3. The length of the CDR3 is 16 residues. The CDR3 reads CASSERGQGVQETQYF. CDR3 coding DNA: TGTGCCAGCAGTGAAAGGGGACAGGGGGTCCAAGAGACCCAGTACTTC.

CDR3: CASGPGAANSPLHF. The CDR3 nucleotides are TGTGCCAGCGGTCCAGGGGCGGCAAATTCACCCCTCCACTTT. This chain uses TRBV6-1 with TRBJ1-6; D perhaps matches TRBD1 (6 bases). This CDR3 region has 14 residues. Deletions cut 8 bases from V and 7 bases from J, with 15 bases between. Per the germline V gene, CDR1 is MNHNS and CDR2 is SASEGT.

This clone came up once. The chain joins TRBV28 to TRBJ1-3; D gene unclear. From germline, CDR1 is MDHEN and CDR2 SYDVKM. Between the trimmed V and J ends, which lost 6 bases and 0 bases, there was a span of 18 bases. The CDR3 loop spans 17 amino acids. CDR3 sequence reads: CASSPQDGGLSGNTIYF. The CDR3 coding sequence is TGTGCCAGCAGCCCCCAAGACGGCGGGCTCTCTGGAAACACCATATATTTT.

V gene TRBV18 combines with J gene TRBJ1-3; D not resolved. Trimming stripped 3 bases from V and 0 bases from J, with 9 bases between. Germline V gene lookup returns CDR1 KGHSH and CDR2 LQKENI. CDR3 length equals 15 residues. The CDR3 is CASSPERASGNTIYF. The CDR3 bases are TGTGCCAGCTCACCGGAAAGAGCCTCTGGAAACACCATATATTTT.

This chain joins TRBV5-4 and TRBJ1-1, with D possibly TRBD1 on 5 matching bases. Between the trimmed V and J ends, which lost 4 bases and 6 bases, there was a span of 22 bases. This CDR3 is 16 amino acids long. CDR1 and CDR2 from the germline V gene are SGHNT and YYREEE (reference sequence). This CDR3 reads CASSPPASGAVSEAFF. In nucleotides, the CDR3 is TGTGCCAGCAGCCCCCCGGCGAGTGGGGCGGTTTCTGAAGCTTTCTTT.

Concerning this clone: Other DNA sequences within the sample encode an identical CDR3. V gene TRBV6-6 combines with J gene TRBJ1-6, with D possibly being TRBD1 (5 bases). Germline CDR1 reads MNHNY; CDR2 reads SVGAGI (reference sequence). This CDR3 has 13 residues. V was cut by 4 bases and J by 7 bases, with 8 bases left in between. CDR3 in DNA: TGTGCCAGCAGTTTGACAGAAAATTCACCCCTCCACTTT. Residues: CASSLTENSPLHF.

This rearrangement joins TRBV2 to TRBJ2-3; 9 bases map to TRBD2. This CDR3 spans 15 amino acids. Germline V gene lookup returns CDR1 SNHLY and CDR2 FYNNEI. Trimming cost V 8 bases and J 3 bases; bases outside gene matches: 9. CDR3 protein: CASCELAGGTDTQYF. CDR3 in DNA: TGTGCCAGCTGCGAGCTGGCGGGGGGGACAGATACGCAGTATTTT.

The chain combines TRBV7-6 with TRBJ2-2, with D possibly TRBD1 on 6 matching bases. The V gene's germline CDR1 is SGHVS and CDR2 FNYEAQ. This CDR3 region has 13 residues. The V end lost 8 bases, the J end lost 7 bases, and 14 bases lay between the germline ends. The CDR3 DNA sequence: TGTGCCAGCGGGGCTCAGGGGAACGGGGAGCTGTTTTTT. Translating gives CASGAQGNGELFF.

The CDR3 reads CASSFGFRATYEQYF. As DNA, the CDR3 is TGTGCCAGCAGCTTCGGGTTCAGAGCCACCTACGAGCAGTACTTC. The chain combines TRBV6-1 with TRBJ2-7; D remains unclear. This CDR3 spans 15 amino acids. Per the germline V gene, CDR1 is MNHNS and CDR2 is SASEGT. The germline V and J ends were trimmed by 6 bases and 2 bases, with 17 bases remaining between them.

The V call is TRBV7-9, the J call TRBJ2-5, with a tentative D call TRBD1 (5 bases). Germline V gene sequence: CDR1 SEHNR, CDR2 FQNEAQ (reference sequence). The CDR3 sequence is 14 residues long. V shed 3 bases and J shed 4 bases, with 12 bases lying between them. CDR3 bases: TGTGCCAGCAGCTTGGATTTCCAGGGAGAGACCCAGTACTTC. Protein: CASSLDFQGETQYF.

The chain recombines TRBV7-9 with TRBJ2-5, with D unclear. The V end lost 3 bases, the J end lost 1 base, and 12 bases lay between the germline ends. The CDR3 runs to 15 residues. The germline gives CDR1 SEHNR, CDR2 FQNEAQ (reference sequence). In DNA, the CDR3 is TGTGCCAGCAGCTTCTCCGGTGGGTTCCAAGAGACCCAGTACTTC. It encodes CASSFSGGFQETQYF.